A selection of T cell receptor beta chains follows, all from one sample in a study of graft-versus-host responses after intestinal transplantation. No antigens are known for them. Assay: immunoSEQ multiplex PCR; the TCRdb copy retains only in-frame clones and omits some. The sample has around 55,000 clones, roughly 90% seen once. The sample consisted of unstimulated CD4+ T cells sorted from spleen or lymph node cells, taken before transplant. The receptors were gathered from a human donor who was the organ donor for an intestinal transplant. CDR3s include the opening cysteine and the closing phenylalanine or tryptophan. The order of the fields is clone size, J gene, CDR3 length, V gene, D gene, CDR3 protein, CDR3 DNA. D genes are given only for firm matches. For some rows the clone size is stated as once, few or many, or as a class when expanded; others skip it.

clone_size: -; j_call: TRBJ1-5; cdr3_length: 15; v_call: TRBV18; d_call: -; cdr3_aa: CASSPPGSTNQPQHF; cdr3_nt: TGTGCCAGCTCACCACCGGGCAGTACGAATCAGCCCCAGCATTTT
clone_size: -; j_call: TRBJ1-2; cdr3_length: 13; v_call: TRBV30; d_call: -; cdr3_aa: CAYLSLTNYGYTF; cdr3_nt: TGTGCCTACCTATCCCTTACTAACTATGGCTACACCTTC
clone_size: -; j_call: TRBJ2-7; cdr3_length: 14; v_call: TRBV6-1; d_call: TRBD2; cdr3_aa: CASSGGGGPYEQYF; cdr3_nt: TGTGCCAGCAGTGGAGGCGGGGGTCCCTACGAGCAGTACTTC
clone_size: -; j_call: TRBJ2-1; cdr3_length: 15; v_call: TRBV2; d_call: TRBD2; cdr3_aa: CASSVGTSGGNEQFF; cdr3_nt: TGTGCCAGCAGTGTCGGGACTAGCGGGGGCAATGAGCAGTTCTTC
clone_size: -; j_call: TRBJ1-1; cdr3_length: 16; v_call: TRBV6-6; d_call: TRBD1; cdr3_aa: CASSLRTGEMNTEAFF; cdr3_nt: TGTGCCAGCAGTTTGAGGACAGGGGAGATGAACACTGAAGCTTTCTTT
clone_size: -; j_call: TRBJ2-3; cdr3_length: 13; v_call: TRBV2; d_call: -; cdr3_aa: CASRRQGTDTQYF; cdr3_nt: TGTGCCAGCAGGCGGCAAGGCACAGATACGCAGTATTTT
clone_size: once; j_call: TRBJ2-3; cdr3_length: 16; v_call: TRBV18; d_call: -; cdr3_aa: CASSPPTSAGSDTQYF; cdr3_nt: TGTGCCAGCTCACCACCTACCAGCGCCGGATCGGATACGCAGTATTTT
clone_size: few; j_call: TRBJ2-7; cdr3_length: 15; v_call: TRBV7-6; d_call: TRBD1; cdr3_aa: CASSPPGQGSYEQYF; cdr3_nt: TGTGCCAGCAGCCCCCCGGGACAGGGCTCCTACGAGCAGTACTTC
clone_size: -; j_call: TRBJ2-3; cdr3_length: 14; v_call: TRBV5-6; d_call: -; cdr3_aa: CASSLGLATDTQYF; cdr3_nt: TGTGCCAGCAGCTTGGGTCTAGCGACAGATACGCAGTATTTT
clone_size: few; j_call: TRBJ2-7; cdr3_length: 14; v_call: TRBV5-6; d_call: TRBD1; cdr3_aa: CASSSTGSSYEQYF; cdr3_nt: TGTGCCAGCAGCTCGACAGGGAGCTCCTACGAGCAGTACTTC
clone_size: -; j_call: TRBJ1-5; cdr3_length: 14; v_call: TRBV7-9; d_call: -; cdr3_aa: CASSLETVSQPQHF; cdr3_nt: TGTGCCAGCAGCTTGGAGACCGTCTCTCAGCCCCAGCATTTT
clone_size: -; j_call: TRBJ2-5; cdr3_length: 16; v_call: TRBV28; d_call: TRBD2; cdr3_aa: CASKHGVAGGGETQYF; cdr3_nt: TGTGCCAGCAAGCACGGGGTGGCGGGAGGAGGGGAGACCCAGTACTTC
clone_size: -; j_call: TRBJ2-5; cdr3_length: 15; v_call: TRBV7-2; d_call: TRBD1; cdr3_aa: CASSSWTGGEETQYF; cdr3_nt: TGTGCCAGCAGCTCATGGACAGGGGGGGAGGAGACCCAGTACTTC
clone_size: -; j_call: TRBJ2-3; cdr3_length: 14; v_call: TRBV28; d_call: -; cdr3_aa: CASSLRGYTDTQYF; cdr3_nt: TGTGCCAGCTCCTTGAGAGGCTACACAGATACGCAGTATTTT
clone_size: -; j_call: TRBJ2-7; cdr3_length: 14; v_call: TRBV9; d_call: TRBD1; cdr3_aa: CASSVRDRVNEQYF; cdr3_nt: TGTGCCAGCAGCGTCCGGGACAGGGTCAACGAGCAGTACTTC
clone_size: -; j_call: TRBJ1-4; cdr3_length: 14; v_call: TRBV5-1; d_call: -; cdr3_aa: CASSSRDLNEKLFF; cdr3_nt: TGCGCCAGCAGCTCCCGGGACTTAAATGAAAAACTGTTTTTT
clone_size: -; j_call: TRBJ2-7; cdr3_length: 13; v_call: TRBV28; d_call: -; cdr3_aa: CASRTLPAYEQYF; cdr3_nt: TGTGCCAGCAGAACCTTACCGGCCTACGAGCAGTACTTC
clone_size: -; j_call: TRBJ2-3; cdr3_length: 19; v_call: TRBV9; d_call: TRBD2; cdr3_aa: CASSVSGLAGGPSTDTQYF; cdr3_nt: TGTGCCAGCAGCGTAAGTGGGCTAGCGGGAGGGCCTTCCACAGATACGCAGTATTTT
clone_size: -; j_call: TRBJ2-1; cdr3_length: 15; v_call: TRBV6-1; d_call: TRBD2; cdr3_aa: CASGLTSGSYNEQFF; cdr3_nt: TGTGCCAGCGGACTTACTAGCGGGAGCTACAATGAGCAGTTCTTC
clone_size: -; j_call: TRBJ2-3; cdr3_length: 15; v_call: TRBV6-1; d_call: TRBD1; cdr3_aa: CASSSSWTGSDTQYF; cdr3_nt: TGTGCCAGCAGTAGCTCCTGGACAGGGTCAGATACGCAGTATTTT
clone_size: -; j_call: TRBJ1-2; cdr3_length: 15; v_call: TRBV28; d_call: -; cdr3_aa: CASSRRWETNYGYTF; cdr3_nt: TGTGCCAGCAGCCGAAGGTGGGAGACTAACTATGGCTACACCTTC
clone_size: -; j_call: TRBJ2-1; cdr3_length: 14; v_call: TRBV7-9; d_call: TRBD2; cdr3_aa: CASSPSLATNEQFF; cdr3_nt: TGTGCCAGCAGCCCCTCACTAGCGACCAATGAGCAGTTCTTC
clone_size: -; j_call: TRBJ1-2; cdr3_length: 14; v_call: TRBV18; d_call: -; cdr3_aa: CASSHEQGRYGYTF; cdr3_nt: TGTGCCAGCTCACACGAGCAGGGTCGCTATGGCTACACCTTC
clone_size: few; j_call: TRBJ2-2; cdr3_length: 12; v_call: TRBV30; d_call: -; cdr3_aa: CAWTLNTGELFF; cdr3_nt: TGTGCCTGGACACTTAATACCGGGGAGCTGTTTTTT
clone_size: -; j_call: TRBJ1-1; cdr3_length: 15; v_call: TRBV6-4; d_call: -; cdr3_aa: CASSEFIGTGNEAFF; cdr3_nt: TGTGCCAGCAGTGAATTTATTGGAACCGGGAACGAAGCTTTCTTT
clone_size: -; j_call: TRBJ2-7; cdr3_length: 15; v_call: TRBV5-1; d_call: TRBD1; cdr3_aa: CASSRQTGERYEQYF; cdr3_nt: TGCGCCAGCAGTCGACAGACAGGGGAGCGCTACGAGCAGTACTTC
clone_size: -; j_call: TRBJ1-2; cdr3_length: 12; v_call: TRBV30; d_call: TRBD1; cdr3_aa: CAWRQGARGYTF; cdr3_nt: TGTGCCTGGAGGCAGGGGGCGCGTGGCTACACCTTC
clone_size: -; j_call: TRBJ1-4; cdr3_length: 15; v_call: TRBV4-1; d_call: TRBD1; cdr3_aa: CASSRTGSTNEKLFF; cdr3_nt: TGCGCCAGCAGCCGGACAGGGTCAACTAATGAAAAACTGTTTTTT
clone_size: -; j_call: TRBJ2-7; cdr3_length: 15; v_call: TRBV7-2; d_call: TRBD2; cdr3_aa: CASSIAGTSDYEQYF; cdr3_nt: TGTGCCAGCAGCATCGCCGGGACTAGCGACTACGAGCAGTACTTC
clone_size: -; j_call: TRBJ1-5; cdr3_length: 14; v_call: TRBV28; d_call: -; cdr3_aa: CASLGANSNQPQHF; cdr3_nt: TGTGCCAGCCTAGGGGCCAATAGCAATCAGCCCCAGCATTTT
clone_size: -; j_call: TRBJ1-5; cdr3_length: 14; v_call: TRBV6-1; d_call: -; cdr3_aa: CASRLTGANQPQHF; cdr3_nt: TGTGCCAGCAGACTAACAGGTGCAAATCAGCCCCAGCATTTT